This T cell receptor beta chain was sequenced in a study of T-cell memory formation after mild COVID-19. Study-level points and caveats: Clones shrinking between day 15 and 85 showed a balanced CD4/CD8 split, and those that grew later tilted toward CD4+. What remained unconfirmed was the SARS-CoV-2 specificity of second-wave clones peaking on day 37.

5'RACE with constant-segment primers yielded barcoded, UMI-tagged TCR alpha and TCR beta cDNA libraries. TCRdb re-called the 5' RACE reads through MiXCR, storing one row per CDR3 protein. The table lists 200,000 to 250,000 distinct CDR3 sequences, approximately 9% of them singletons. Germline CDR1 and CDR2: MNHEY and SMNVEV (reference sequence). V lost 6 bases, J lost 3 bases, and 11 bases lay in between. CDR3 length: 14 amino acids. This clonotype has at least ten counts. Its specificity is not known. The chain has TRBV27 and TRBJ2-2, with unresolved D. The material sequenced was PBMCs or a T cell subset sorted from them (not recorded which). The clonotype comes from a man younger than 30 who had mild COVID-19 (a few samples of this study predate the infection). Cell type and time point are not known. Here the CDR3 DNA reads TGTGCCAGCAGGAAAGAGATCGACACCGGGGAGCTGTTTTTT. Translating gives CASRKEIDTGELFF.